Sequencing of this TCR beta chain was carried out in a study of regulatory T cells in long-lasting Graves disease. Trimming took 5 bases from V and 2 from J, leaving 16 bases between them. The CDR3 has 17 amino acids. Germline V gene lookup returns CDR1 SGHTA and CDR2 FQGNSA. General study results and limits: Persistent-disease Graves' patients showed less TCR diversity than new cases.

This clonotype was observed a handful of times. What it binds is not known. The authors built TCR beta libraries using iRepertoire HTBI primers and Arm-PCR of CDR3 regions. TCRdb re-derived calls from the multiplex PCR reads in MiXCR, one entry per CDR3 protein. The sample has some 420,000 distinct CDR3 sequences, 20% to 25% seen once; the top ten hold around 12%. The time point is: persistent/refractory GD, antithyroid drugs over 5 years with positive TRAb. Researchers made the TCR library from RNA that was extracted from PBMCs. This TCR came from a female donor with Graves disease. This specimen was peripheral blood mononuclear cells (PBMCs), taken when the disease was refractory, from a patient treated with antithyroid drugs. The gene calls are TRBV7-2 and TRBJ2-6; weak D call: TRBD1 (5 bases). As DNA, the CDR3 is TGTGCCAGCAGCCCTATGGCAGGGTTGGCTGGGGCCAACGTCCTGACTTTC. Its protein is CASSPMAGLAGANVLTF.